This TCR beta chain stems from a study of cytomegalovirus exposure and HLA in healthy donors. Study results and caveats: A few of the chains that were CMV-associated were confirmed in vitro to be specific for CMV antigens. According to a later analysis, most TCR beta chains associated with CMV appeared HLA-restricted.

This clone was seen a few times. Antigen: not known. The germline V gene encodes CDR1 ENHRY and CDR2 SYGVKD. This CDR3 region has 14 residues. The V end lost 8 bases, the J end lost 5 bases, and 15 bases lay between the germline ends. The PCR employed 60 Vbeta primers together with 13 Jbeta primers. Generated by immunoSEQ multiplex PCR, the TCRdb table keeps only in-frame clones and is missing some. The data show about 69,000 clones, less than 70% seen once. This chain links TRBV10-3 with TRBJ1-4; D call uncertain. Input material: PBMCs. The receptor's source is a woman younger than 45 in good health and CMV-seronegative. The CDR3 region has the DNA TGTGCCATCTCCCCCGGGAGCCAGAATGAAAAACTGTTTTTT. Protein product: CAISPGSQNEKLFF.